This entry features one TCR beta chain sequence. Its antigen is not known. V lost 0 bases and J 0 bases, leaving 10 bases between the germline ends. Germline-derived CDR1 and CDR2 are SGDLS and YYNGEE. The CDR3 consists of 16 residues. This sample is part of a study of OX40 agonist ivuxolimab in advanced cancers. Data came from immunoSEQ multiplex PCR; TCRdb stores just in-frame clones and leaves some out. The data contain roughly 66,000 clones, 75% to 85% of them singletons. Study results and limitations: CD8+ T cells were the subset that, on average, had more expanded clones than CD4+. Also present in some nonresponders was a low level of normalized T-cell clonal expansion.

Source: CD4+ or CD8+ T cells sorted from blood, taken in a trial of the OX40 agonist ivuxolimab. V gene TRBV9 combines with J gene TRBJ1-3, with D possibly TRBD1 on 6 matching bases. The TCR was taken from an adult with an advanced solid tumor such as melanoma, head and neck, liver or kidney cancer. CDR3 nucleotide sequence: TGTGCCAGCAGCGTAGAACTCAGGGGCTCTGGAAACACCATATATTTT. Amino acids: CASSVELRGSGNTIYF. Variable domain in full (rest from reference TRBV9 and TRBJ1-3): DSGVTQTPKHLITATGQRVTLRCSPRSGDLSVYWYQQSLDQGLQFLIQYYNGEERAKGNILERFSAQQFPDLHSELNLSSLELGDSALYFCASSVELRGSGNTIYFGEGSWLTVV.